Each of the 16 T cell receptor beta chains below was sequenced from the same sample in a study of T-cell reconstitution after alpha-beta-depleted transplantation in children. Preparing the TCRbeta library involved the use of unique molecular identifiers. One entry per CDR3 protein, called by TCRdb with MiXCR from the PCR reads. This table holds tens of thousands of distinct CDR3 sequences, 5.8% found once. Sample: PBMCs, mostly from graft donor cells, taken 60 days after TCRalphabeta/CD19-depleted stem cell transplant. These receptors originate from a female patient aged 2-15 years who had a stem cell transplant for aplastic anemia, so the T cells may come from the graft donor.

In its sample, this clonotype was seen a few times. The chain links TRBV5-6 to TRBJ1-5; D is perhaps TRBD1 (6 bases). This CDR3 has 15 residues. The V gene lost 0 bases and the J gene lost 2 bases, with 9 bases spanning the gap. Germline CDR1 is SGHDT and CDR2 is YYEEEE. The CDR3 nucleotides are TGTGCCAGCAGCTTGGCACGACAGGGCAATCAGCCCCAGCATTTT. It encodes CASSLARQGNQPQHF.

This clonotype was detected many times. The genes are TRBV30 and TRBJ1-1, with TRBD1 as a possible D gene (6 bases). This CDR3 is built from 14 residues. The germline gives CDR1 GTSNPN, CDR2 SVGIG (reference sequence). Trimming shortened V by 8 bases and J by 0 bases, and 16 bases separated the two germline ends. CDR3 sequence (DNA): TGTGCCGGTGGAAAAGGACAGCTGAACACTGAAGCTTTCTTT. Translation: CAGGKGQLNTEAFF.

This clonotype was picked up many times. The V and J genes are TRBV5-6 and TRBJ2-4; possibly TRBD2 for D (6 bases). The CDR3 extends over 16 amino acids. The V end was cut by 1 base, the J end by 0 bases, with 11 bases between. CDR1 and CDR2 (germline): SGHDT, YYEEEE. CDR3 region: CASSLSSGLAKNIQYF. CDR3 coding DNA: TGTGCCAGCAGCTTGAGCAGCGGGTTAGCCAAAAACATTCAGTACTTC.

This clonotype was observed at least ten times. This chain links TRBV7-9 with TRBJ1-5; D gene ambiguous. The CDR3 runs 15 residues. The ends were cut back, 2 bases at V and 0 bases at J, with 8 bases in the middle. Per the germline V gene, CDR1 is SEHNR and CDR2 is FQNEAQ (reference sequence). CDR3 sequence: CASSLSWDSNQPQHF. CDR3 nucleotide sequence: TGTGCCAGCAGCTTAAGTTGGGATAGCAATCAGCCCCAGCATTTT.

At least ten counts were recorded for this clonotype. The rearrangement links TRBV6-5 to TRBJ2-2, with D hard to call. Germline V gene data show CDR1 as MNHEY and CDR2 as SVGAGI. The CDR3 length is 15 residues. V lost 5 bases to trimming and J lost 1 base, with 11 bases between them. The CDR3 DNA is TGTGCCAGCAGTCCCGGCAGTTGGAACACCGGGGAGCTGTTTTTT. It specifies CASSPGSWNTGELFF.

This clonotype was found a few times. This rearrangement joins TRBV7-2 to TRBJ1-1; D is uncertain. The length of the CDR3 is 15 residues. V was clipped by 3 bases and J by 6 bases, with 17 bases between them. CDR1 is SGHTA and CDR2 is FQGNSA in the germline V gene. The CDR3: CASSLDLTLRAEAFF. DNA for the CDR3: TGTGCCAGCAGCTTGGACCTCACCCTCCGGGCTGAAGCTTTCTTT.

At least ten counts were recorded for this clonotype. The genes are TRBV12-3 or TRBV12-4 and TRBJ2-1; 7 bases match TRBD2. This CDR3 is built from 12 residues. Unmatched junction bases numbered 4, after V lost 5 bases and J lost 9 bases. The CDR3 DNA sequence: TGTGCCAGCAGTCCCGGACTAGTTGAGCAGTTCTTC. Protein sequence: CASSPGLVEQFF.

This clonotype was recorded a few times. V usage is TRBV7-9 and J usage is TRBJ1-1; D is perhaps TRBD1 (5 bases). The CDR3 length is 15 residues. Trimming removed 0 bases from V and 6 bases from J, with 14 bases in between. Germline CDR1 and CDR2: SEHNR and FQNEAQ (reference sequence). The CDR3 DNA follows: TGTGCCAGCAGCTTAGCCGCAGGGAGGGGCGCTGAAGCTTTCTTT. Its protein product is CASSLAAGRGAEAFF.

This clonotype was seen repeatedly, ten times or more. The chain employs TRBV7-2 and TRBJ2-5, with D possibly TRBD1 on 6 matching bases. Between the trimmed V and J ends, which lost 5 bases and 5 bases, there was a span of 18 bases. The CDR3 totals 15 residues. CDR1 is SGHTA and CDR2 is FQGNSA in the germline V gene. The CDR3 protein is CASSPQTGMGETQYF. The DNA for the CDR3 is TGTGCCAGCAGCCCACAAACAGGGATGGGGGAGACCCAGTACTTC.

This clonotype occurred many times. The genes are TRBV4-1 and TRBJ2-7; no reliable D call. This CDR3 contains 17 residues. V was clipped by 0 bases and J by 0 bases, with 15 bases between them. Germline loops: CDR1 MGHRA, CDR2 YSYEKL. CDR3 sequence: CASSQDGRTDSSYEQYF. CDR3 nucleotide sequence: TGCGCCAGCAGCCAAGACGGCAGGACCGATAGCTCCTACGAGCAGTACTTC.

This clonotype showed up just a few times. The rearrangement uses TRBV5-1 and TRBJ1-2; 8 bases agree with TRBD1. Germline V gene data show CDR1 as SGHRS and CDR2 as YFSETQ. CDR3 length: 15 amino acids. Trimming at V came to 5 bases and at J to 5 bases, leaving 11 bases not matched to a gene. DNA of the CDR3: TGCGCCAGCAGACCTGGCGCAGGGGGCAGTTATGGCTACACCTTC. This gives the protein CASRPGAGGSYGYTF.

By share, this clonotype ranks as medium-sized. The rearrangement links TRBV4-3 to TRBJ2-5, with a tentative D call TRBD1 (6 bases). Germline lookup yields CDR1 LGHNA and CDR2 YSLEER. The CDR3 loop spans 16 amino acids. V gave up 4 bases and J gave up 5 bases, with 20 bases separating them. CDR3 region: CASSPATGRFGETQYF. The CDR3 DNA reads as TGCGCCAGCAGCCCGGCAACAGGGAGATTCGGGGAGACCCAGTACTTC.

This clonotype has just a few counts. The chain uses TRBV5-1 and TRBJ1-5, with D tentatively TRBD1 (5 bases). Germline V gene data show CDR1 as SGHRS and CDR2 as YFSETQ. Trimming removed 4 bases at V and 1 base at J, with 12 bases between. This CDR3 has 15 amino acids. This chain's CDR3 is CASSPSSGSNQPQHF. In DNA, the CDR3 is TGCGCCAGCAGCCCCTCTTCAGGGAGCAATCAGCCCCAGCATTTT.

This clonotype has a count of ten or more. CDR3 bases: TGCAGTGCTAGATTTGGACTAGTCGCGCAAGAGACCCAGTACTTC. Encoded protein: CSARFGLVAQETQYF. V usage is TRBV20-1 and J usage is TRBJ2-5; TRBD2 agrees at 7 bases. V dropped 2 bases and J dropped 2; count of bases not matched to a gene: 8. In germline, CDR1 is DFQATT, CDR2 SNEGSKA (reference sequence). There are 15 residues in the CDR3.

This clonotype was counted ten times or more. The rearrangement links TRBV20-1 to TRBJ2-5; no firm D call. V was clipped by 0 bases and J by 7 bases, with 3 bases between them. Germline CDR1 is DFQATT and CDR2 is SNEGSKA (reference sequence). This CDR3 has 10 amino acids. CDR3 amino acids: CSARDGTQYF. Here the CDR3 DNA reads TGCAGTGCTAGAGATGGGACCCAGTACTTC.

This clonotype has ten or more counts. V gene TRBV10-3 combines with J gene TRBJ1-1; a weak D match, TRBD1 (5 bases). V lost 0 bases to trimming and J lost 1 base, with 9 bases between them. CDR1 and CDR2 (germline): ENHRY, SYGVKD. The CDR3 extends over 15 amino acids. CDR3 sequence (DNA): TGTGCCATCAGTGAGTCCGGAGGGACGAACACTGAAGCTTTCTTT. This sequence encodes CAISESGGTNTEAFF.